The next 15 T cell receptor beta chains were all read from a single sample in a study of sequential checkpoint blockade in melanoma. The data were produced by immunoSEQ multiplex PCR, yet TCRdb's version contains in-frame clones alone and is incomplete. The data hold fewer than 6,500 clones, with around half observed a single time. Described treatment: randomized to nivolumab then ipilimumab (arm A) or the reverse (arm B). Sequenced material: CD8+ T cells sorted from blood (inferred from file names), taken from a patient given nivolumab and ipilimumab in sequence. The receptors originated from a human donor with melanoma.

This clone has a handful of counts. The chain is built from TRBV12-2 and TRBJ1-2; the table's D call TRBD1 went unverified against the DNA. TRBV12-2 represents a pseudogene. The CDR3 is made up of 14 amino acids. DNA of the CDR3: TGTGCAAGTCGCTTAGAGTTTGGGGGCTGGGGCTACACCTTC. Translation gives CASRLEFGGWGYTF.

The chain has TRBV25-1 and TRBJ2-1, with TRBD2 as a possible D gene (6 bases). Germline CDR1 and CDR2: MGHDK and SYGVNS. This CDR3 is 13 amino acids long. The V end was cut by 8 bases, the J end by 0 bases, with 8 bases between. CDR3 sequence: CASAGNSYNEQFF. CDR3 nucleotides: TGTGCCAGCGCGGGGAACTCCTACAATGAGCAGTTCTTC.

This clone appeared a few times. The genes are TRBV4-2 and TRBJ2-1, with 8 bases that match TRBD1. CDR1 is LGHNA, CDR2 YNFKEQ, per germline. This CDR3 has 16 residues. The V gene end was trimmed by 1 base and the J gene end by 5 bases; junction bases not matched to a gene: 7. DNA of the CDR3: TGTGCCAGCAGCCAAGTCGCTGGACAGGGACACAATGAGCAGTTCTTC. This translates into CASSQVAGQGHNEQFF.

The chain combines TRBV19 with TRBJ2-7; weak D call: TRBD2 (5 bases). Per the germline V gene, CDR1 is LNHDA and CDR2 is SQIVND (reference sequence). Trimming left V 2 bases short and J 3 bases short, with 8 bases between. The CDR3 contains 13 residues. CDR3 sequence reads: CASSISGFYEQYF. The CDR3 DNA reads TGTGCCAGTAGTATAAGCGGCTTCTACGAGCAGTACTTC.

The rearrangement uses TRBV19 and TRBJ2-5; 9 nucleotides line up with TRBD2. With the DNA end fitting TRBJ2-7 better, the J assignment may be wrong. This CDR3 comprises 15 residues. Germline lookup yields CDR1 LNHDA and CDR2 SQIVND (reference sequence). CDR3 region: CASSIVYSGSVEQYF. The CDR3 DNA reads TGTGCCAGTAGTATAGTGTATAGCGGGAGTGTCGAGCAGTACTTC.

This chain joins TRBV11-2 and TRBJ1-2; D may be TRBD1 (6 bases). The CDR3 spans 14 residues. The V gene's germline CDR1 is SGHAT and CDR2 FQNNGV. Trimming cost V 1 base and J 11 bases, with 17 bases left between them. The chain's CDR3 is CASSLGDRTLQYTF. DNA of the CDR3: TGTGCCAGCAGCTTAGGCGACAGGACCCTCCAATACACCTTC.

CDR3 coding DNA: TGTGCCAGCGGCGTCGGAGGACGGGTCTATGGCTACACCTTC. Its protein is CASGVGGRVYGYTF. The chain combines TRBV7-2 with TRBJ1-2; no reliable D call. The CDR3 runs 14 residues. Trimming pared 8 bases from V and 4 bases from J, leaving 17 bases between. Germline assignment: CDR1 SGHTA and CDR2 FQGNSA. The full variable domain, completed using reference TRBV7-2 and TRBJ1-2, is GAGVSQSPSNKVTEKGKDVELRCDPISGHTALYWYRQSLGQGLEFLIYFQGNSAPDKSGLPSDRFSAERTGGSVSTLTIQRTQQEDSAVYLCASGVGGRVYGYTFGSGTRLTVV.

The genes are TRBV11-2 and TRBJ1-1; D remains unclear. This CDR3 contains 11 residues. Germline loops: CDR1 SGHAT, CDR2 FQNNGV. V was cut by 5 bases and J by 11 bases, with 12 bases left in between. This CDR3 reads CASSTASQAFF. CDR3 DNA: TGTGCCAGCAGCACCGCCTCGCAGGCTTTCTTT. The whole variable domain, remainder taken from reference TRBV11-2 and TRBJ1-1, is EAGVAQSPRYKIIEKRQSVAFWCNPISGHATLYWYQQILGQGPKLLIQFQNNGVVDDSQLPKDRFSAERLKGVDSTLKIQPAKLEDSAVYLCASSTASQAFFGQGTRLTVV.

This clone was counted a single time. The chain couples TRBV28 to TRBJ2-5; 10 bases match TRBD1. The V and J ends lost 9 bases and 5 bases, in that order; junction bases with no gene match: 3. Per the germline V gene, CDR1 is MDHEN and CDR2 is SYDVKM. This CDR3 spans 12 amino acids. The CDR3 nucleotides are TGTGCCAGTTCGACAGGGGGCGAGACCCAGTACTTC. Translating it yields CASSTGGETQYF.

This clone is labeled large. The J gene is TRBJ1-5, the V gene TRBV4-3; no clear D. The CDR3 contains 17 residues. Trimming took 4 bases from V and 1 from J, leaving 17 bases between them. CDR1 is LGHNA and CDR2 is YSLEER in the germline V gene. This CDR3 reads CASSPKPLGGSNQPQHF. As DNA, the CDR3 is TGCGCCAGCAGCCCCAAACCTTTGGGAGGGAGCAATCAGCCCCAGCATTTT.

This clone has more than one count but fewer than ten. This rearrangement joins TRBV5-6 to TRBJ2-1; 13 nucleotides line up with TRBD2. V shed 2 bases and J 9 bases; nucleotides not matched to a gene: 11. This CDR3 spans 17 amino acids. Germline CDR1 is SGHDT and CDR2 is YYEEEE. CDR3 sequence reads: CASSLGTSGRARREQFF. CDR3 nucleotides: TGTGCCAGCAGCTTAGGAACTAGCGGGAGGGCCAGGCGTGAGCAGTTCTTC. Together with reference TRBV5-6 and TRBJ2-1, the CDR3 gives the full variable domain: DAGVTQSPTHLIKTRGQQVTLRCSPKSGHDTVSWYQQALGQGPQFIFQYYEEEERQRGNFPDRFSGHQFPNYSSELNVNALLLGDSALYLCASSLGTSGRARREQFFGPGTRLTVL.

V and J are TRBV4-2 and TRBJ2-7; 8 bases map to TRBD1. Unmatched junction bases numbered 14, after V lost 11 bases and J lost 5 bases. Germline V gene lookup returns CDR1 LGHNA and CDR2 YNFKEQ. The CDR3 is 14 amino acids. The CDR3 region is CASKAQGASHEQYF. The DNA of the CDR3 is TGTGCCTCTAAGGCGCAGGGGGCTTCCCACGAGCAGTACTTC.

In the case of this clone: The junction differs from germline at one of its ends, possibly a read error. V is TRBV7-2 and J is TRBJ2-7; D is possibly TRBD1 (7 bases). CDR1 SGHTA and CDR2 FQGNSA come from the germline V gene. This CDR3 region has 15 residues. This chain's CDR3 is CASSQEPGGTYEQYF. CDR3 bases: TGCGCCAGCAGCCAAGAGCCAGGGGGGACCTACGAGCAGTACTTC.

In DNA form, the CDR3 reads TGCGCCAGCAGCCAATTGGACGCCTCGGGGGCTTTCTTT. Protein: CASSQLDASGAFF. The rearrangement links TRBV4-3 to TRBJ1-1; D is undetermined. Germline CDR1 reads LGHNA; CDR2 reads YSLEER. With 2 bases removed from V and 11 bases from J, the gap between germline ends came to 15 bases. The CDR3 extends over 13 amino acids.

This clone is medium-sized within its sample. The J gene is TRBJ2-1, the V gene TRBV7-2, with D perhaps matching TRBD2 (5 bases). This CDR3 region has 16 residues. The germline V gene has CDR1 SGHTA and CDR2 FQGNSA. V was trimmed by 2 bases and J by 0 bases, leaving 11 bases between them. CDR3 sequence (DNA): TGTGCCAGCAGCTTAATTGGGGAGAGCTCCTACAATGAGCAGTTCTTC. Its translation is CASSLIGESSYNEQFF.